Below are 8 T cell receptor beta chains sequenced from a single sample in a study of T-cell memory formation after mild COVID-19. Using its own MiXCR run on the 5' RACE reads, TCRdb lists one record per CDR3 protein. The table has roughly 550,000 distinct CDR3 sequences, roughly 22% seen once; the top ten hold about 12%. The specimen sequenced was PBMCs or a T cell subset sorted from them (not recorded which). All receptors derive from an adult woman who had mild COVID-19 (a few samples of this study predate the infection). Cell type and time point are not known.

The DNA for the CDR3 is TGTGCCAGCAGTCCAAGGACAGGTGGTGGCTACACCTTC. As protein: CASSPRTGGGYTF. The chain recombines TRBV27 with TRBJ1-2, with TRBD1 identical over 7 bases. The CDR3 spans 13 residues. Germline values: CDR1 MNHEY, CDR2 SMNVEV (reference sequence). The V gene end was trimmed by 5 bases and the J gene end by 7 bases; junction bases not matched to a gene: 7.

This clonotype was counted between two and nine times. The chain carries TRBV7-6 and TRBJ2-5; 8 bases fit TRBD1. CDR1 and CDR2 from the germline V gene are SGHVS and FNYEAQ. The CDR3 runs 15 residues. V was clipped by 7 bases and J by 2 bases; unmatched bases: 9. In DNA, the CDR3 is TGTGCCAGCACCCTTTATCAGGGGGCTCAAGAGACCCAGTACTTC. Translation gives CASTLYQGAQETQYF.

The chain is built from TRBV20-1 and TRBJ2-1, with 14 bases that match TRBD2. Germline values: CDR1 DFQATT, CDR2 SNEGSKA (reference sequence). Losses at the gene ends were 4 bases for V and 6 bases for J; bases not matched to a gene: 11. The CDR3 totals 17 residues. CDR3 DNA sequence: TGCAGTGCTATCTCCCCGGGACTAGCGGGAGTTGGCAATGAGCAGTTCTTC. Translating it yields CSAISPGLAGVGNEQFF.

This clonotype was observed a handful of times. This chain links TRBV30 with TRBJ2-2; 7 bases fit TRBD1. Losses at the gene ends were 5 bases for V and 6 bases for J; bases not matched to a gene: 6. The CDR3 has 13 residues. Per germline, CDR1 GTSNPN and CDR2 SVGIG (reference sequence). The CDR3 loop is CAWGQEVPGELFF. The CDR3 bases are TGTGCCTGGGGACAGGAGGTCCCCGGGGAGCTGTTTTTT.

This clonotype was seen only a few times. The chain carries TRBV5-1 and TRBJ2-7, with D perhaps TRBD2 (5 bases). Germline lookup yields CDR1 SGHRS and CDR2 YFSETQ. V was clipped by 0 bases and J by 5 bases, with 6 bases between them. This CDR3 region has 12 residues. CDR3 DNA: TGCGCCAGCAGCTTGGCAGCGGACGAGCAGTACTTC. This encodes CASSLAADEQYF.

A few counts support this clonotype. V gene TRBV5-1 combines with J gene TRBJ2-1, with D perhaps TRBD2 (6 bases). This CDR3 has 14 amino acids. CDR1 and CDR2 (germline): SGHRS, YFSETQ. The V gene lost 4 bases and the J gene lost 4 bases, with 12 bases spanning the gap. CDR3 amino acids: CASSHGEAYNEQFF. CDR3 bases: TGCGCCAGCAGCCACGGGGAGGCTTACAATGAGCAGTTCTTC.

This clonotype has just one count. This rearrangement joins TRBV7-2 to TRBJ2-2, with a weak D call TRBD2 (5 bases). With 1 base removed from V and 0 bases from J, the gap between germline ends came to 9 bases. The germline V gene encodes CDR1 SGHTA and CDR2 FQGNSA. The CDR3 covers 16 residues. The DNA for the CDR3 is TGTGCCAGCAGCTTAGTCTCCGGGACGAACACCGGGGAGCTGTTTTTT. Its translation is CASSLVSGTNTGELFF.

This clonotype was picked up a small number of times. The chain combines TRBV7-6 with TRBJ2-5; 7 bases match TRBD1. The CDR3 runs 15 residues. Germline CDR1 SGHVS, CDR2 FNYEAQ. The V gene end was trimmed by 5 bases and the J gene end by 6 bases; junction bases not matched to a gene: 12. The CDR3 region is CASSPRTGSGKTQYF. The CDR3 coding sequence is TGTGCCAGCAGCCCCCGGACAGGCTCAGGAAAGACCCAGTACTTC.